This T cell receptor (beta chain) was captured by sequencing in a study of T cells in localized non-small cell lung cancer. General study results and limits: Owing to sequencing of a solitary tumor region, heterogeneity cannot be discounted. Adjacent lung exhibited a median of about 50 among the 100 most abundant tumor clones. Uninvolved adjacent lung had higher T cell clonality than tumor and all other tissues. Higher blood T cell density tracked longer overall survival.

The CDR3 is 16 residues long. V was clipped by 4 bases and J by 6 bases; unmatched bases: 8. Germline assignment: CDR1 SGDLS and CDR2 YYNGEE. Sequenced by immunoSEQ multiplex PCR; TCRdb stores in-frame clones only, minus some. The data show about 59,000 clones, approximately 90% seen once. With regard to this clone: What it binds is not known.

This specimen consisted of peripheral blood, obtained before any cancer treatment. The sequence derives from a man aged 40 to 69 with stage I squamous cell lung carcinoma. The V and J genes are TRBV9 and TRBJ2-2; TRBD1 matches 11 bases. The DNA of the CDR3 is TGTGCCAGCAGCAGTCGGGACAGGGGGTCGCCCGGGGAGCTGTTTTTT. This encodes CASSSRDRGSPGELFF.